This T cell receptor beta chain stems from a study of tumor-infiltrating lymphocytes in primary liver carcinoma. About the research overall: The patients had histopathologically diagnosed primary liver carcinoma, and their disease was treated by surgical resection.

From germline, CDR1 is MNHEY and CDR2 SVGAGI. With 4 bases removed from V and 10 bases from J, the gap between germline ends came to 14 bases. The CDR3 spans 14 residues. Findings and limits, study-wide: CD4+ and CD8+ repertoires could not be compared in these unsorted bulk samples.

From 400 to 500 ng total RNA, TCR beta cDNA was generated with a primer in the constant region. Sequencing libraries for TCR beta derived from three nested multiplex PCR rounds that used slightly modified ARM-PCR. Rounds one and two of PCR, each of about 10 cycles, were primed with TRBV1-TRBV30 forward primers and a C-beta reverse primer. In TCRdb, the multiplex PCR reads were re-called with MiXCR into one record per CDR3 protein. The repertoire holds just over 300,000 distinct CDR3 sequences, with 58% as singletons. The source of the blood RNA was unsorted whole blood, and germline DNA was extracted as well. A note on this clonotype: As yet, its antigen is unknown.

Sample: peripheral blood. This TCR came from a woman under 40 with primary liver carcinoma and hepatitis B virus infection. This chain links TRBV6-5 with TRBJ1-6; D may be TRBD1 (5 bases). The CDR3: CASSLAGPPSPLHF. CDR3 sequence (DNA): TGTGCCAGCAGTTTAGCAGGGCCGCCATCACCCCTCCACTTT.